One sample yielded the 16 T cell receptor beta chains listed below, sequenced in a study of cytomegalovirus exposure and HLA in healthy donors. PCR primers comprised 60 Vbeta and 13 Jbeta primers. TCRdb's copy holds only in-frame clones and misses some; the assay was immunoSEQ multiplex PCR. The sample consists of 150,000 to 200,000 clones, more than 60% of them appearing once. The sample taken for sequencing was PBMCs. The receptors here all came from a male donor in good health and CMV-seronegative.

The genes are TRBV27 and TRBJ2-4; 7 nucleotides line up with TRBD2. Germline V lookup: CDR1 MNHEY, CDR2 SMNVEV (reference sequence). CDR3 length equals 15 residues. Losses at the gene ends were 3 bases for V and 6 bases for J; bases not matched to a gene: 8. In DNA form, the CDR3 reads TGTGCCAGCAGTTTGGGGCGGGGGAGGGGAAACATTCAGTACTTC. Protein sequence: CASSLGRGRGNIQYF.

This chain connects TRBV19 to TRBJ1-3; TRBD1 is a possible D gene (5 bases). The CDR3 runs 14 residues. Germline V gives CDR1 LNHDA, CDR2 SQIVND (reference sequence). The germline V and J ends were trimmed by 6 bases and 1 base, with 10 bases remaining between them. CDR3 nucleotide sequence: TGTGCCAGTAGCCGGGGGGGTTCTGGAAACACCATATATTTT. It encodes CASSRGGSGNTIYF.

This clone was found once. The gene calls are TRBV5-1 and TRBJ2-2; the match to TRBD1 covers 9 bases. The V gene end was trimmed by 5 bases and the J gene end by 6 bases; junction bases not matched to a gene: 8. The CDR3 has 15 residues. The germline V gene has CDR1 SGHRS and CDR2 YFSETQ. This chain's CDR3 is CASRRGQGYSGELFF. Here the CDR3 DNA reads TGCGCCAGCAGGAGGGGACAGGGTTACTCCGGGGAGCTGTTTTTT.

This clone has more than one count but fewer than ten. The V and J genes are TRBV25-1 and TRBJ2-3; unclear D gene. Germline CDR1 is MGHDK and CDR2 is SYGVNS. CDR3 length: 13 residues. The V and J ends lost 3 bases and 2 bases respectively, with 6 bases between them. In DNA form, the CDR3 reads TGTGCCAGCAGTGACCCTAACACAGATACGCAGTATTTT. Its protein is CASSDPNTDTQYF. Together with reference TRBV25-1 and TRBJ2-3, the CDR3 gives the full variable domain: EADIYQTPRYLVIGTGKKITLECSQTMGHDKMYWYQQDPGMELHLIHYSYGVNSTEKGDLSSESTVSRIRTEHFPLTLESARPSHTSQYLCASSDPNTDTQYFGPGTRLTVL.

This clone turned up a few times. CDR3 in amino acids: CASSLDDRAQPYSNQPQHF. Written as DNA, the CDR3 is TGTGCCAGCAGCTTAGATGACAGGGCCCAACCTTATAGCAATCAGCCCCAGCATTTT. The chain couples TRBV7-3 to TRBJ1-5; 7 bases fit TRBD1. CDR3 length equals 19 residues. J gave up 0 bases and V 2 bases, and 13 bases lay outside the gene matches. Germline CDR1 is SGHTA and CDR2 is FQGTGA.

The chain employs TRBV4-3 and TRBJ1-2; TRBD1 matches at 8 bases. The CDR3 totals 17 residues. The V segment lost 0 bases and the J segment 2 bases; nucleotides outside the gene matches: 8. From germline, CDR1 is LGHNA and CDR2 YSLEER. The CDR3 sequence: CASSQDTGTGWNYGYTF. CDR3 nucleotides: TGCGCCAGCAGCCAAGATACGGGGACAGGTTGGAACTATGGCTACACCTTC.

This chain joins TRBV28 and TRBJ1-4; 8 nucleotides match TRBD1. After removal of 6 bases from V and 4 bases from J, the junction contained 4 bases not matched to a gene. Germline V lookup: CDR1 MDHEN, CDR2 SYDVKM. This CDR3 contains 14 residues. CDR3 nucleotide sequence: TGTGCCAGCAGCCAACAGGGGGTTAATGAAAAACTGTTTTTT. Its translation: CASSQQGVNEKLFF.

The chain joins TRBV27 to TRBJ1-1, with D tentatively TRBD1 (6 bases). The CDR3 contains 14 residues. Trimming cost V 0 bases and J 6 bases, with 11 bases left between them. Germline CDR1 reads MNHEY; CDR2 reads SMNVEV (reference sequence). Here the CDR3 DNA reads TGTGCCAGCAGTTTATCGCTGGGGGCCCCTGAAGCTTTCTTT. Translated, it gives CASSLSLGAPEAFF.

V usage is TRBV5-1 and J usage is TRBJ2-1, with 8 positions matching TRBD2. This CDR3 is 15 amino acids long. Unmatched junction bases numbered 7, after V lost 0 bases and J lost 8 bases. Germline CDR1 SGHRS, CDR2 YFSETQ. CDR3: CASSLVYSGADEQFF. CDR3 in DNA: TGCGCCAGCAGCTTGGTCTATAGCGGGGCGGATGAGCAGTTCTTC.

This clone was seen only a few times. J is TRBJ1-4 and V is TRBV6-1, with 11 bases matching TRBD1. The germline V gene encodes CDR1 MNHNS and CDR2 SASEGT. Trimming at V came to 5 bases and at J to 7 bases, leaving 6 bases not matched to a gene. CDR3 size: 15 residues. CDR3 region: CASSTAGTGGEKLFF. CDR3 bases: TGTGCCAGCAGTACTGCCGGGACAGGGGGTGAAAAACTGTTTTTT.

This chain links TRBV27 with TRBJ1-6, with D possibly matching TRBD1 (6 bases). Germline CDR1 MNHEY, CDR2 SMNVEV (reference sequence). The CDR3 extends over 14 amino acids. V was trimmed by 5 bases and J by 10 bases, leaving 15 bases between them. The CDR3 spells CASSRQAVGSPLHF. CDR3 bases: TGTGCCAGCAGTAGACAGGCCGTAGGGTCACCCCTCCACTTT.

The J gene is TRBJ2-2, the V gene TRBV10-2; TRBD1 matches 8 bases. The CDR3 extends over 15 amino acids. Germline CDR1 and CDR2: WSHSY and SAAADI. With V trimmed by 3 bases and J by 5 bases, 5 bases remained unmatched. The CDR3 reads CASSDRTGWTGELFF. The CDR3 DNA reads as TGCGCCAGCAGTGACCGGACAGGGTGGACCGGGGAGCTGTTTTTT.

Here the CDR3 reads CASSPTISYEQYF. Written as DNA, the CDR3 is TGTGCCAGCAGCCCGACTATATCCTACGAGCAGTACTTC. This chain joins TRBV27 and TRBJ2-7, with TRBD2 as a possible D gene (5 bases). The CDR3 contains 13 residues. Germline-derived CDR1 and CDR2 are MNHEY and SMNVEV (reference sequence). The ends were cut back, 6 bases at V and 1 base at J, with 10 bases in the middle.

The chain employs TRBV11-2 and TRBJ2-4; D remains ambiguous. V gave up 2 bases and J gave up 4 bases, with 3 bases separating them. The CDR3 is 12 residues long. Germline values: CDR1 SGHAT, CDR2 FQNNGV. The CDR3 region is CASSLTKNIQYF. CDR3 sequence (DNA): TGTGCCAGCAGCTTAACTAAAAACATTCAGTACTTC.

This chain joins TRBV28 and TRBJ2-1; TRBD2 agrees at 8 bases. The V and J ends lost 5 bases and 2 bases, in that order; junction bases with no gene match: 14. The CDR3 consists of 18 residues. The germline CDR1 and CDR2 sequences are MDHEN and SYDVKM. CDR3 amino acids: CASSPTPWISGTYNEQFF. The CDR3, as DNA: TGTGCCAGCAGTCCTACCCCTTGGATTAGCGGGACCTACAATGAGCAGTTCTTC.

The gene calls are TRBV4-1 and TRBJ2-2, with 9 bases aligning to TRBD1. V trimming: 4 bases; J trimming: 5 bases; junction bases outside the gene matches: 8. Germline values: CDR1 MGHRA, CDR2 YSYEKL. This CDR3 has 16 residues. This CDR3 is CASSPNRGPRTGELFF. The CDR3 nucleotides are TGCGCCAGCAGCCCCAACAGGGGGCCTCGGACCGGGGAGCTGTTTTTT.